Listed here are 16 T cell receptor beta chains from one sample, sequenced in a study of T-cell memory formation after mild COVID-19. Each CDR3 protein gets one entry after TCRdb re-called the 5' RACE reads with MiXCR. The profile shows about 400,000 distinct CDR3 sequences, about 22% of them singletons. Sequencing was performed on PBMCs or a T cell subset sorted from them (not recorded which). These receptor sequences come from an adult woman who had mild COVID-19 (a few samples of this study predate the infection). Cell type and time point are not known.

This chain joins TRBV10-3 and TRBJ2-7; D unclear. This CDR3 is built from 12 residues. Germline lookup yields CDR1 ENHRY and CDR2 SYGVKD. With 6 bases removed from V and 2 bases from J, the gap between germline ends came to 8 bases. The CDR3 region is CAISKDTYEQYF. The CDR3 DNA sequence: TGTGCCATCAGCAAAGATACCTACGAGCAGTACTTC.

This clonotype was counted only a few times. This rearrangement joins TRBV19 to TRBJ2-5; no definite D call. Germline V gene data show CDR1 as LNHDA and CDR2 as SQIVND (reference sequence). V shed 2 bases and J shed 7 bases, with 11 bases lying between them. The CDR3 is 13 residues long. The CDR3 spells CASSIRGVVTQYF. CDR3 nucleotides: TGTGCCAGTAGTATAAGAGGTGTAGTGACCCAGTACTTC.

V gene TRBV12-3 or TRBV12-4 combines with J gene TRBJ2-3; 10 nucleotides line up with TRBD2. CDR3 length: 16 residues. V lost 6 bases, J lost 0 bases, and 6 bases stayed unmatched. CDR3 in amino acids: CASSLPSGGSTDTQYF. CDR3 nucleotides: TGTGCCAGCAGCCTTCCTAGCGGGGGTAGCACAGATACGCAGTATTTT.

This clonotype was counted only a few times. V gene TRBV18 combines with J gene TRBJ2-1, with 16 positions matching TRBD2. The germline CDR1 and CDR2 sequences are KGHSH and LQKENI. The CDR3 spans 17 residues. V was clipped by 3 bases and J by 9 bases; unmatched bases: 8. Written as DNA, the CDR3 is TGTGCCAGCTCACCCGCGGGACTAGCGGGAGGGCCGGGTGAGCAGTTCTTC. Amino acid sequence: CASSPAGLAGGPGEQFF.

This clonotype was seen a few times. The genes are TRBV12-3 or TRBV12-4 and TRBJ2-2; TRBD1 or TRBD2 may be the D gene (5 bases each). CDR3 size: 16 residues. V lost 7 bases to trimming and J lost 3 bases, with 18 bases between them. As DNA, the CDR3 is TGTGCCAGCATAAGAAACTGGGGGAGTCACACCGGGGAGCTGTTTTTT. Its translation: CASIRNWGSHTGELFF.

The chain employs TRBV2 and TRBJ2-3, with D uncertain. CDR1 and CDR2 from the germline V gene are SNHLY and FYNNEI. This CDR3 has 14 residues. Trimming removed 0 bases at V and 4 bases at J, with 8 bases between. Here the CDR3 DNA reads TGTGCCAGCAGTGAAGCGCTTCAGGCAGATACGCAGTATTTT. Its translation is CASSEALQADTQYF.

V and J are TRBV3-1 and TRBJ2-1; D remains unclear. The CDR3 length is 13 residues. The germline CDR1 and CDR2 sequences are LGHDT and YNNKEL (reference sequence). V lost 4 bases, J lost 9 bases, and 13 bases lay in between. CDR3 bases: TGTGCCAGCAGCCGCTCGGATAAACTTGAGCAGTTCTTC. Amino acids: CASSRSDKLEQFF.

This clonotype was seen only a few times. The chain is built from TRBV27 and TRBJ2-3; maybe TRBD2 (5 bases). The germline CDR1 and CDR2 sequences are MNHEY and SMNVEV (reference sequence). The V and J ends lost 2 bases and 0 bases respectively, with 6 bases between them. This CDR3 contains 14 residues. The DNA for the CDR3 is TGTGCCAGCAGTTTACAGCGGAGCACAGATACGCAGTATTTT. Amino acid sequence: CASSLQRSTDTQYF.

This clonotype was seen just once. This is likely a read error, given that the CDR3 carries no conserved phenylalanine or tryptophan at its end. This chain links TRBV12-3 or TRBV12-4 with TRBJ2-5, with no clear D. CDR3 length equals 11 residues. The ends were cut back, 5 bases at V and 5 bases at J, with 6 bases in the middle. CDR3 sequence reads: CASSTGETQYS. CDR3 DNA: TGTGCCAGCAGTACTGGTGAGACCCAGTACTCC.

In this sample, this clonotype turned up a few times. The chain is built from TRBV20-1 and TRBJ2-1, with 9 bases fitting TRBD2. J gave up 5 bases and V 0 bases, and 8 bases lay outside the gene matches. This CDR3 is 16 amino acids long. Germline CDR1 reads DFQATT; CDR2 reads SNEGSKA (reference sequence). The CDR3 coding sequence is TGCAGTGCTAGAGAGGGAGGTAGCGGGGGAAACAATGAGCAGTTCTTC. Protein sequence: CSAREGGSGGNNEQFF.

The V and J genes are TRBV3-1 and TRBJ2-1; 8 bases fit TRBD2. Germline values: CDR1 LGHDT, CDR2 YNNKEL (reference sequence). Germline trimming cut 0 bases from V and 9 bases from J; bases unmatched to any gene: 10. The CDR3 extends over 16 amino acids. CDR3 in DNA: TGTGCCAGCAGCCAAGAGAGCGGGAGTGCCGCTCTTGAGCAGTTCTTC. This encodes CASSQESGSAALEQFF.

This clonotype was observed at least ten times. The CDR3 region has the DNA TGTGCCAGCAGCTCAGTAGCGGGAGGGTACGAGCAGTACTTC. Translating it yields CASSSVAGGYEQYF. J is TRBJ2-7 and V is TRBV7-2; 11 nucleotides match TRBD2. Germline CDR1 and CDR2: SGHTA and FQGNSA. With 4 bases clipped from V and 4 bases from J, the junction kept 3 bases outside the gene matches. The CDR3 is 14 residues long.

The chain recombines TRBV27 with TRBJ2-3, with D possibly being TRBD1 (6 bases). Germline CDR1 reads MNHEY; CDR2 reads SMNVEV (reference sequence). The CDR3 runs to 15 residues. The V and J ends lost 3 bases and 4 bases respectively, with 14 bases between them. In DNA form, the CDR3 reads TGTGCCAGCAGTTTTGACAGGCTTGCGGCAGATACGCAGTATTTT. It encodes CASSFDRLAADTQYF.

The chain recombines TRBV30 with TRBJ2-3, with 8 bases identical to TRBD2. V was clipped by 2 bases and J by 1 base; unmatched bases: 2. The CDR3 covers 14 residues. Germline loops: CDR1 GTSNPN, CDR2 SVGIG (reference sequence). CDR3 amino acids: CAWSYGGGTDTQYF. The DNA of the CDR3 is TGTGCCTGGAGTTACGGGGGGGGCACAGATACGCAGTATTTT.

This chain uses TRBV2 with TRBJ2-2, with unresolved D. CDR1 is SNHLY and CDR2 is FYNNEI in the germline V gene. The CDR3 sequence is 11 residues long. Trimming took 10 bases from V and 7 from J, leaving 10 bases between them. CDR3 loop: CATHGGGELFF. The CDR3 DNA reads as TGTGCCACCCACGGCGGCGGGGAGCTGTTTTTT.

The V and J genes are TRBV6-2 or TRBV6-3 and TRBJ2-1; TRBD1 matches 9 bases. Trimming removed 5 bases from V and 7 bases from J; junction bases left unmatched: 12. The germline CDR1 and CDR2 sequences are MNHEY and SVGEGT. This CDR3 has 16 residues. The CDR3 region has the DNA TGTGCCAGCAGTGGCTCCCCCGGGACAGGGCGTAATGAGCAGTTCTTC. Residues: CASSGSPGTGRNEQFF.